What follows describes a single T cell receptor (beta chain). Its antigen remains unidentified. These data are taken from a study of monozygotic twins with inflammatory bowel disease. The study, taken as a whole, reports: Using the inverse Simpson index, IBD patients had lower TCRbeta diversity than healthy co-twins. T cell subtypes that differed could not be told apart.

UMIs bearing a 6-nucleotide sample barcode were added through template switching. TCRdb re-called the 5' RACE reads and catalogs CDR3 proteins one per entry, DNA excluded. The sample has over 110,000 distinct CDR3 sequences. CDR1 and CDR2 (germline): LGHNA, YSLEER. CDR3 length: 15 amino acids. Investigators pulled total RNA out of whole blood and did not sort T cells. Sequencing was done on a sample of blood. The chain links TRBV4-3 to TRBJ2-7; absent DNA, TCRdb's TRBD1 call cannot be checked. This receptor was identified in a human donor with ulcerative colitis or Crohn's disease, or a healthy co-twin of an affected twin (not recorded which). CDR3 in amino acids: CASSQETGTAYEQYF.